The entry that follows covers one T cell receptor beta chain sequence. The data were produced by immunoSEQ multiplex PCR, yet TCRdb's version contains in-frame clones alone and is incomplete. Of some 71,000 clones in the sample, roughly nine tenths are singletons; the top ten hold under 0.3%. These data come from a study of T cell changes during pregnancy in multiple sclerosis. The origin of this receptor is a female donor in good health, enrolled as a control in a pregnancy study. Sample: CD4+ T cells from peripheral blood mononuclear cells, taken in the third trimester of pregnancy.

The CDR3 here is CASSPGQEIYGYTF. The CDR3 coding sequence is TGTGCCAGCTCACCCGGACAGGAGATCTATGGCTACACCTTC. V gene TRBV18 combines with J gene TRBJ1-2, with 7 bases identical to TRBD1. The CDR3 is 14 amino acids. Germline V gives CDR1 KGHSH, CDR2 LQKENI. Unmatched junction bases numbered 5, after V lost 3 bases and J lost 4 bases.